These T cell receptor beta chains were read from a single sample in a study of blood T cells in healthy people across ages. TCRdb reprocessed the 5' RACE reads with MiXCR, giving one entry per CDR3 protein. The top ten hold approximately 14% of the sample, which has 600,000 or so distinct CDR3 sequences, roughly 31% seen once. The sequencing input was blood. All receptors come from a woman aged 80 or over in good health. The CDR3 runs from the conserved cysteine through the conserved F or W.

CASRTGGRNEQFF TRBJ2-1 TRBV27
CASSQDPGTDYEQYF TRBJ2-7 TRBV4-3
CASSPTGTGGGGTEAFF TRBJ1-1 TRBV7-3
CASSLSSTHFATNEKLFF TRBJ1-4 TRBV5-1
CAWKGGVYGYTF TRBJ1-2 TRBV30
CASSLGGLGGRQETQYF TRBJ2-5 TRBV7-6
CSATGQGNDQPQHF TRBJ1-5 TRBV20-1
CASSQDWSNQPQHF TRBJ1-5 TRBV3-1
CASSLLGSPSHQPQHF TRBJ1-5 TRBV28
CASSLVKGLQNYGYTF TRBJ1-2 TRBV28
CASSQDETGSPLHF TRBJ1-6 TRBV4-1
CASSLRRYGYTF TRBJ1-2 TRBV28
CSARGAQTIGQYF TRBJ2-7 TRBV20-1
CASSRDPSEQYF TRBJ2-7 TRBV27
CSARDLRQGPTGELFF TRBJ2-2 TRBV20-1
CASRVSTLYGYTF TRBJ1-2 TRBV12-3/TRBV12-4
CASSQDRQKYGYTF TRBJ1-2 TRBV4-2
CASSASSNQPQHF TRBJ1-5 TRBV9
CASSPRTGGIRDEQFF TRBJ2-1 TRBV7-2
CASSPIRTGTEAFF TRBJ1-1 TRBV6-2/TRBV6-3
CSAREVKAGLAGEETQYF TRBJ2-5 TRBV20-1
CASSPAGPTGYTF TRBJ1-2 TRBV7-9
CASNRGPGANVLTF TRBJ2-6 TRBV5-8
CASSPGGRDYTQYF TRBJ2-3 TRBV7-2
CATSDLAGGNTGELFF TRBJ2-2 TRBV24-1
CASSLPGSEQFF TRBJ2-1 TRBV5-1
CSVLPDLQETQYF TRBJ2-5 TRBV29-1
CASTPGLRDYGYTF TRBJ1-2 TRBV6-2/TRBV6-3
CSVWGGPGGEKLFF TRBJ1-4 TRBV29-1
CATSPLGDQKLFF TRBJ1-4 TRBV15
CASSPGQGRVQPQHF TRBJ1-5 TRBV7-2
CASSYSGGITSSYNSPLHF TRBJ1-6 TRBV6-9
CASSSTGTIDYTF TRBJ1-2 TRBV5-1
CASSLTHGDTQYF TRBJ2-3 TRBV12-3/TRBV12-4
CSGLIGGANVLTF TRBJ2-6 TRBV29-1
CASSSAGQGGNQPQHF TRBJ1-5 TRBV6-2/TRBV6-3
CATSRGSESGEKLFF TRBJ1-4 TRBV15
CASSLADDRKAFF TRBJ1-1 TRBV5-4
CASSQVLRNSPLHF TRBJ1-6 TRBV4-2
CASSSLASEQFF TRBJ2-1 TRBV27
CASSIRGASYNEQFF TRBJ2-1 TRBV19
CASSRVQGNNEQYF TRBJ2-7 TRBV11-3
CASSRGEGLNTEAFF TRBJ1-1 TRBV3-1
CASSYAESFYNTEAFF TRBJ1-1 TRBV6-2/TRBV6-3
CASSGQSTPSYEWYF TRBJ2-7 TRBV9
CASSTGRANTEAFF TRBJ1-1 TRBV5-6
CSACGQMNTEAFF TRBJ1-1 TRBV20-1
CAISEGTSGELFF TRBJ2-2 TRBV10-3
CSARDETQYF TRBJ2-5 TRBV20-1
CASSSNRGFGNSPLHF TRBJ1-6 TRBV28
CASRANYGYTF TRBJ1-2 TRBV6-1
CASSLQTTSGGTDTQYF TRBJ2-3 TRBV5-1
CASGSLRESSYNEQYF TRBJ2-7 TRBV14
CASRPQQGWEEKLFF TRBJ1-4 TRBV6-6
CASSLRLAGASTDTQYF TRBJ2-3 TRBV3-1
CASSRLGKSYEQYF TRBJ2-7 TRBV6-5
CASSADRAGSGELFF TRBJ2-2 TRBV7-2
CASSSRAGSETQYF TRBJ2-5 TRBV5-1
CASSLAPGGEYEQYF TRBJ2-7 TRBV7-2
CASTKDRQSSPLHF TRBJ1-6 TRBV12-3/TRBV12-4